The 30 T cell receptor beta chains given below trace back to one sample, sequenced in a study of shared clonotypes between healthy human individuals (dated by TCRdb to 2020 to 2022). Libraries were built with the immunoSEQ multiplex PCR assay. Sourced from immuneACCESS, this table was stored by TCRdb with only in-frame sequences that have V and J called. A share of the clones is absent; for the studies checked, an unresolved V gene accounts for under half, and the remainder has no known explanation. This sample is represented by 2.3 million or so clones; 90% to 95% of them were singletons. The ten largest account for 0.35% to 0.45% of the sample. Sequencing was carried out using naive CD4+ T cells from PBMCs. Interpreted using the paper, the cell subset or site label stands for: CD45RA+ positively selected. Every receptor here comes from a man between 18 and 29 years old in good health. Some clones in this sample may be carry-over from other donors' samples.

The chain recombines TRBV15 with TRBJ2-3; D is unresolved. V gave up 0 bases and J gave up 3 bases, with 4 bases separating them. This CDR3 is built from 13 residues. Germline V CDR1 and CDR2: LNHNV, YYDKDF (reference sequence). The CDR3 coding sequence is TGTGCCACCAGCAGAGAAGTTACAGATACGCAGTATTTT. Encoded protein: CATSREVTDTQYF.

V usage is TRBV7-2 and J usage is TRBJ2-3; D remains ambiguous. The CDR3 totals 13 residues. With 3 bases removed from V and 0 bases from J, the gap between germline ends came to 4 bases. The germline CDR1 and CDR2 sequences are SGHTA and FQGNSA. The DNA of the CDR3 is TGTGCCAGCAGCTTTGCTAGCACAGATACGCAGTATTTT. This gives the protein CASSFASTDTQYF.

The V call is TRBV28, the J call TRBJ1-4, with 9 bases matching TRBD1. V dropped 5 bases and J dropped 8; count of bases not matched to a gene: 12. In germline, CDR1 is MDHEN, CDR2 SYDVKM. This CDR3 contains 16 residues. CDR3 bases: TGTGCCAGCAGTATACTGTCCGGGACAGGGAGGGAAAAACTGTTTTTT. It is translated as CASSILSGTGREKLFF. The whole variable domain, remainder taken from reference TRBV28 and TRBJ1-4, is DVKVTQSSRYLVKRTGEKVFLECVQDMDHENMFWYRQDPGLGLRLIYFSYDVKMKEKGDIPEGYSVSREKKERFSLILESASTNQTSMYLCASSILSGTGREKLFFGSGTQLSVL.

The rearrangement joins TRBV9 to TRBJ2-1, with D perhaps matching TRBD1 (5 bases). Trimming took 0 bases from V and 4 from J, leaving 11 bases between them. The CDR3 covers 15 residues. The germline V gene encodes CDR1 SGDLS and CDR2 YYNGEE. The CDR3 DNA is TGTGCCAGCAGCGTAGAGGGGAAAGTTTACAATGAGCAGTTCTTC. Encoded protein: CASSVEGKVYNEQFF.

The chain recombines TRBV11-3 with TRBJ2-1; D is ambiguous. This CDR3 comprises 12 residues. The V end was cut by 3 bases, the J end by 4 bases, with 4 bases between. Germline V gene data show CDR1 as SGHNT and CDR2 as YENEEA. The CDR3 spells CASSFRYNEQFF. Written as DNA, the CDR3 is TGTGCCAGCAGCTTCCGATACAATGAGCAGTTCTTC.

V usage is TRBV19 and J usage is TRBJ2-1; 8 bases are shared with TRBD2. The germline CDR1 and CDR2 sequences are LNHDA and SQIVND (reference sequence). The CDR3 is 19 amino acids. J lost 0 bases, V lost 2 bases, and 12 bases had no gene match. The DNA of the CDR3 is TGTGCCAGTAGTATAAGGCTAGCGGGCTTCCCGAGCTCCTACAATGAGCAGTTCTTC. It is translated as CASSIRLAGFPSSYNEQFF.

This clone was seen a single time. The chain recombines TRBV15 with TRBJ2-2; 7 nucleotides match TRBD2. This CDR3 has 18 amino acids. CDR1 and CDR2 (germline): LNHNV, YYDKDF (reference sequence). V lost 0 bases to trimming and J lost 4 bases; unmatched junction nucleotides: 11. The CDR3 bases are TGTGCCACCAGCAGAGATCCCCCGGGAGGATTTATCACCGGGGAGCTGTTTTTT. Protein product: CATSRDPPGGFITGELFF. The full variable domain, completed using reference TRBV15 and TRBJ2-2, is DAMVIQNPRYQVTQFGKPVTLSCSQTLNHNVMYWYQQKSSQAPKLLFHYYDKDFNNEADTPDNFQSRRPNTSFCFLDIRSPGLGDTAMYLCATSRDPPGGFITGELFFGEGSRLTVL.

The chain uses TRBV9 and TRBJ1-2; D is ambiguous. Trimming removed 0 bases at V and 8 bases at J, with 8 bases between. The CDR3 consists of 12 residues. The V gene's germline CDR1 is SGDLS and CDR2 YYNGEE. The CDR3 sequence: CASSVVPWGYTF. CDR3 sequence (DNA): TGTGCCAGCAGCGTAGTCCCCTGGGGCTACACCTTC.

CDR3 DNA: TGTGCCAGCAGCTTTTCCTATCCCGGCTATGGCTACACCTTC. It is translated as CASSFSYPGYGYTF. This chain links TRBV5-6 with TRBJ1-2; D gene uncertain. CDR1 and CDR2 (germline): SGHDT, YYEEEE. Trimming shortened V by 2 bases and J by 4 bases, and 12 bases separated the two germline ends. The CDR3 contains 14 residues.

The rearrangement uses TRBV14 and TRBJ2-5; D gene unclear. The CDR3 loop spans 13 amino acids. Trimming took 0 bases from V and 7 from J, leaving 9 bases between them. Germline V gene sequence: CDR1 SGHDN, CDR2 FVKESK. CDR3 sequence (DNA): TGTGCCAGCAGCCAAGAATTGGGCGGGACCCAGTACTTC. Encoded protein: CASSQELGGTQYF.

This clone was seen more than once but under ten times. The rearrangement links TRBV30 to TRBJ1-1, with unresolved D. Germline V gene lookup returns CDR1 GTSNPN and CDR2 SVGIG (reference sequence). The germline V and J ends were trimmed by 5 bases and 3 bases, with 7 bases remaining between them. This CDR3 is 11 amino acids long. The chain's CDR3 is CAWGQDTEAFF. The CDR3 DNA sequence: TGTGCCTGGGGGCAGGACACTGAAGCTTTCTTT.

In its sample, this clone was seen a few times. This chain connects TRBV4-3 to TRBJ2-3; D is uncertain. Germline CDR1 LGHNA, CDR2 YSLEER. The V gene lost 4 bases and the J gene lost 2 bases, with 10 bases spanning the gap. The CDR3 has 14 residues. The chain's CDR3 is CASSPDKATDTQYF. The CDR3, as DNA: TGCGCCAGCAGCCCCGATAAGGCCACAGATACGCAGTATTTT.

This clone was detected once. The chain is built from TRBV2 and TRBJ1-4; D remains ambiguous. CDR3 length: 14 residues. The germline CDR1 and CDR2 sequences are SNHLY and FYNNEI. V was clipped by 5 bases and J by 4 bases, with 11 bases between them. CDR3 in DNA: TGTGCCAGCAGTCTAACGTTGGATAATGAAAAACTGTTTTTT. Its translation: CASSLTLDNEKLFF. The whole variable domain, remainder taken from reference TRBV2 and TRBJ1-4, is EPEVTQTPSHQVTQMGQEVILRCVPISNHLYFYWYRQILGQKVEFLVSFYNNEISEKSEIFDDQFSVERPDGSNFTLKIRSTKLEDSAMYFCASSLTLDNEKLFFGSGTQLSVL.

The chain couples TRBV7-9 to TRBJ2-7, with D possibly called TRBD1 or TRBD2 (6 bases each). V was cut by 1 base and J by 6 bases, with 13 bases left in between. Germline CDR1 reads SEHNR; CDR2 reads FQNEAQ (reference sequence). CDR3 length: 14 residues. The CDR3 loop reads CASSLVRGQGEQYF. CDR3 coding DNA: TGTGCCAGCAGCTTAGTTCGGGGGCAGGGCGAGCAGTACTTC.

Notes on this clone: Other DNA sequences of this sample code for an identical CDR3. This chain connects TRBV9 to TRBJ2-6; maybe TRBD1 (6 bases). V gave up 3 bases and J gave up 4 bases, with 14 bases separating them. The germline CDR1 and CDR2 sequences are SGDLS and YYNGEE. CDR3 length equals 16 residues. CDR3 loop: CASSGYRVSGANVLTF. The CDR3 DNA reads as TGTGCCAGCAGCGGTTACAGGGTTTCGGGGGCCAACGTCCTGACTTTC.

V is TRBV29-1 and J is TRBJ2-2; 8 positions agree with TRBD1. After removal of 7 bases from V and 8 bases from J, the junction contained 6 bases not matched to a gene. From germline, CDR1 is SQVTM and CDR2 ANQGSEA. The CDR3 length is 12 residues. For the CDR3, the DNA is TGCAGCGGATCGGACAGGGTTGGGGAGCTGTTTTTT. Protein: CSGSDRVGELFF.

J is TRBJ2-2 and V is TRBV5-4; D is perhaps TRBD1 or TRBD2 (6 bases each). Per the germline V gene, CDR1 is SGHNT and CDR2 is YYREEE (reference sequence). There are 13 residues in the CDR3. V lost 4 bases to trimming and J lost 3 bases, with 7 bases between them. This CDR3 is CASSRGDTGELFF. DNA for the CDR3: TGTGCCAGCAGCAGGGGGGACACCGGGGAGCTGTTTTTT.

This clone appeared once. The J gene is TRBJ2-7, the V gene TRBV23-1; 12 bases agree with TRBD1. TRBV23-1 is reported as an ORF; its role is uncertain. Unmatched junction bases numbered 21, after V lost 3 bases and J lost 3 bases. The CDR3 has 21 amino acids. In DNA form, the CDR3 reads TGCGCCAGCAGTCATCCCTCTTTGGGACAGGGGGCGCGAGAGCGGATCTACGAGCAGTACTTC. Its translation: CASSHPSLGQGARERIYEQYF.

As to this clone: Distinct nucleotide sequences in the sample also encode this CDR3. In DNA form, the CDR3 reads TGTGCCAGCAGCTTAGCGGATACGCAGTATTTT. Translation: CASSLADTQYF. The chain combines TRBV7-2 with TRBJ2-3; D is unresolved. The CDR3 has 11 amino acids. Germline V gene sequence: CDR1 SGHTA, CDR2 FQGNSA. Trimming shortened V by 0 bases and J by 6 bases, and 1 base separated the two germline ends. Filled out from reference TRBV7-2 and TRBJ2-3, the complete variable domain reads GAGVSQSPSNKVTEKGKDVELRCDPISGHTALYWYRQSLGQGLEFLIYFQGNSAPDKSGLPSDRFSAERTGGSVSTLTIQRTQQEDSAVYLCASSLADTQYFGPGTRLTVL.

The V gene is TRBV7-8, the J gene TRBJ2-4, with a tentative D call TRBD1 (5 bases). Germline V gives CDR1 SGHVS, CDR2 FQNEAQ. This CDR3 is built from 17 residues. Trimming removed 2 bases at V and 0 bases at J, with 14 bases between. The CDR3 DNA reads as TGTGCCAGCAGCTTAAGTCGGCAGGGCCTAGCCAAAAACATTCAGTACTTC. It is translated as CASSLSRQGLAKNIQYF.

This chain links TRBV30 with TRBJ2-5, with D possibly TRBD2 on 6 matching bases. The V and J ends lost 3 bases and 1 base respectively, with 6 bases between them. Per germline, CDR1 GTSNPN and CDR2 SVGIG (reference sequence). CDR3 length: 12 residues. CDR3 region: CAWRRGQETQYF. CDR3 nucleotides: TGTGCCTGGAGGCGGGGCCAAGAGACCCAGTACTTC.

The chain combines TRBV4-2 with TRBJ1-1, with 10 bases that match TRBD1. This CDR3 region has 16 residues. Germline CDR1 and CDR2: LGHNA and YNFKEQ. With 2 bases clipped from V and 3 bases from J, the junction kept 6 bases outside the gene matches. DNA for the CDR3: TGTGCCAGCAGCCAACCAGGAGGGACAGGGGACACTGAAGCTTTCTTT. This gives the protein CASSQPGGTGDTEAFF.

V usage is TRBV28 and J usage is TRBJ1-3; D gene ambiguous. Germline CDR1 MDHEN, CDR2 SYDVKM. The CDR3 is 12 residues long. Trimming left V 6 bases short and J 9 bases short, with 12 bases between. The DNA of the CDR3 is TGTGCCAGCAGGGGTAGTGATTTCACCATATATTTT. Translated: CASRGSDFTIYF.

The V call is TRBV7-2, the J call TRBJ2-1; 14 positions agree with TRBD2. CDR3 length equals 17 residues. CDR1 and CDR2 from the germline V gene are SGHTA and FQGNSA. V was clipped by 5 bases and J by 8 bases; unmatched bases: 11. This CDR3 reads CASSPPGLAGGSDEQFF. Written as DNA, the CDR3 is TGTGCCAGCAGCCCCCCTGGACTAGCGGGAGGAAGTGATGAGCAGTTCTTC.

The table lists this clone with a count of one. The chain has TRBV5-4 and TRBJ1-2; 9 bases agree with TRBD1. This CDR3 comprises 17 residues. J gave up 2 bases and V 4 bases, and 12 bases lay outside the gene matches. CDR1 and CDR2 from the germline V gene are SGHNT and YYREEE (reference sequence). CDR3: CASSPGPGQGKNYGYTF. The CDR3 DNA reads TGTGCCAGCAGCCCAGGACCGGGACAGGGTAAAAACTATGGCTACACCTTC. Together with reference TRBV5-4 and TRBJ1-2, the CDR3 gives the full variable domain: ETGVTQSPTHLIKTRGQQVTLRCSSQSGHNTVSWYQQALGQGPQFIFQYYREEENGRGNFPPRFSGLQFPNYSSELNVNALELDDSALYLCASSPGPGQGKNYGYTFGSGTRLTVV.

The chain uses TRBV2 and TRBJ2-2; D unresolved. The V gene lost 1 base and the J gene lost 0 bases, with 12 bases spanning the gap. Germline V gene data show CDR1 as SNHLY and CDR2 as FYNNEI. The CDR3 extends over 17 amino acids. CDR3 nucleotide sequence: TGTGCCAGCAGTGAAGGCTGGGGTACGGCGAACACCGGGGAGCTGTTTTTT. It yields the protein CASSEGWGTANTGELFF.

There are a few counts of this clone. This chain uses TRBV18 with TRBJ1-1, with 7 bases fitting TRBD1. The CDR3 is made up of 15 amino acids. The germline gives CDR1 KGHSH, CDR2 LQKENI. J lost 0 bases, V lost 1 base, and 2 bases had no gene match. The CDR3 protein is CASSPRTGLNTEAFF. The CDR3 nucleotides are TGTGCCAGCTCACCACGGACAGGTTTGAACACTGAAGCTTTCTTT.

The V gene is TRBV30, the J gene TRBJ2-3; D assignment may be TRBD1 or TRBD2 (5 bases each). This CDR3 region has 13 residues. Between the trimmed V and J ends, which lost 1 base and 6 bases, there was a span of 11 bases. Per the germline V gene, CDR1 is GTSNPN and CDR2 is SVGIG (reference sequence). CDR3 DNA: TGTGCCTGGAGTGGGTATTGGGGGGATACGCAGTATTTT. It is translated as CAWSGYWGDTQYF.

The rearrangement joins TRBV5-4 to TRBJ1-1; D perhaps matches TRBD1 (5 bases). V lost 4 bases and J 5 bases, leaving 12 bases between the germline ends. CDR3 length equals 13 residues. From germline, CDR1 is SGHNT and CDR2 YYREEE (reference sequence). CDR3 in DNA: TGTGCCAGCAGCCCGGCGGGACTTACTGAAGCTTTCTTT. It translates to CASSPAGLTEAFF.

V usage is TRBV4-2 and J usage is TRBJ2-1, with TRBD2 matching 12 bases. The germline V gene encodes CDR1 LGHNA and CDR2 YNFKEQ. V lost 0 bases to trimming and J lost 2 bases; unmatched junction nucleotides: 8. This CDR3 contains 19 residues. CDR3 sequence: CASSQDVPASGRAYNEQFF. CDR3 nucleotide sequence: TGTGCCAGCAGCCAAGATGTCCCCGCTAGCGGGAGGGCCTACAATGAGCAGTTCTTC.